Presented here are 10 T cell receptor beta chains from one specimen sequenced in a study of blood T cell repertoires in COVID-19. TCRdb's copy holds only in-frame clones and misses some; the assay was immunoSEQ multiplex PCR. The sample shows around 130,000 clones, roughly 87% of them seen only once. The sequenced sample consisted of PBMCs or T cells enriched from blood (not recorded which). All receptors derive from a man aged 30 to 39 who had recovered from COVID-19.

The rearrangement links TRBV7-3 to TRBJ1-5, with no clear D. This CDR3 has 17 amino acids. Trimming took off 6 bases at V and 6 bases at J, with 24 bases between the two ends. Germline assignment: CDR1 SGHTA and CDR2 FQGTGA. The CDR3 DNA reads as TGTGCCAGCAGTCCCAGCCCGGGGTCGCCGGGTCTTCAGCCCCAGCATTTT. It is translated as CASSPSPGSPGLQPQHF. The variable domain in full, with the rest retrieved from reference TRBV7-3 and TRBJ1-5, is GAGVSQTPSNKVTEKGKYVELRCDPISGHTALYWYRQSLGQGPEFLIYFQGTGAADDSGLPNDRFFAVRPEGSVSTLKIQRTERGDSAVYLCASSPSPGSPGLQPQHFGDGTRLSIL.

Concerning this clone: This specimen includes other DNA sequences encoding the same CDR3. The CDR3 DNA is TGTGCCAGCAGCTATGGGACTAGCGGAAGATACGAGCAGTACTTC. Translated, it gives CASSYGTSGRYEQYF. This rearrangement joins TRBV11-2 to TRBJ2-7, with 11 bases that match TRBD2. V dropped 4 bases and J dropped 4; count of bases not matched to a gene: 6. Germline V gene sequence: CDR1 SGHAT, CDR2 FQNNGV. The CDR3 runs 15 residues.

This chain uses TRBV9 with TRBJ2-2; maybe TRBD2 (6 bases). Trimming removed 4 bases at V and 8 bases at J, with 18 bases between. Germline CDR1 reads SGDLS; CDR2 reads YYNGEE. This CDR3 spans 15 amino acids. The CDR3: CASSPSSSVIGELFF. CDR3 nucleotide sequence: TGTGCCAGCAGCCCATCGTCTAGCGTGATTGGGGAGCTGTTTTTT.

The J gene is TRBJ2-5, the V gene TRBV7-8, with TRBD2 matching 7 bases. Germline-derived CDR1 and CDR2 are SGHVS and FQNEAQ. The CDR3 totals 14 residues. V dropped 0 bases and J dropped 2; count of bases not matched to a gene: 0. The CDR3 DNA follows: TGTGCCAGCAGCTTAGCGGGGGGGCAAGAGACCCAGTACTTC. It is translated as CASSLAGGQETQYF.

In DNA form, the CDR3 reads TGCGCCAGCAGTATGGGGAGCGGGAGTTACGAGCAGTACTTC. Its protein is CASSMGSGSYEQYF. The chain combines TRBV5-1 with TRBJ2-7, with TRBD2 matching over 8 bases. The CDR3 is 14 residues long. V gave up 5 bases and J gave up 4 bases; unmatched junction bases: 8. Germline-derived CDR1 and CDR2 are SGHRS and YFSETQ.

This clone has just a few counts. The chain links TRBV5-6 to TRBJ2-4; D remains unclear. The V end was cut by 1 base, the J end by 2 bases, with 7 bases between. The germline V gene has CDR1 SGHDT and CDR2 YYEEEE. The CDR3 has 14 amino acids. In DNA, the CDR3 is TGTGCCAGCAGCTTGTGGAGTACCAAAAACATTCAGTACTTC. This sequence encodes CASSLWSTKNIQYF.

The chain carries TRBV19 and TRBJ2-1, with D unresolved. CDR3 size: 13 residues. V lost 3 bases to trimming and J lost 4 bases, with 7 bases between them. CDR1 and CDR2 from the germline V gene are LNHDA and SQIVND (reference sequence). This chain's CDR3 is CASSIGSYNEQFF. In nucleotides, the CDR3 is TGTGCCAGTAGTATTGGTAGTTACAATGAGCAGTTCTTC. The complete variable domain, with remaining parts taken from reference TRBV19 and TRBJ2-1, reads DGGITQSPKYLFRKEGQNVTLSCEQNLNHDAMYWYRQDPGQGLRLIYYSQIVNDFQKGDIAEGYSVSREKKESFPLTVTSAQKNPTAFYLCASSIGSYNEQFFGPGTRLTVL.

The V and J genes are TRBV6-5 and TRBJ1-5; D is possibly TRBD1 (5 bases). The CDR3 extends over 15 amino acids. The V gene's germline CDR1 is MNHEY and CDR2 SVGAGI. V lost 5 bases, J lost 3 bases, and 14 bases lay in between. In DNA, the CDR3 is TGTGCCAGCAGTCCCTCAGGGCTTAACAATCAGCCCCAGCATTTT. It yields the protein CASSPSGLNNQPQHF.

V gene TRBV19 combines with J gene TRBJ1-1, with 7 bases that match TRBD1. The CDR3 is 14 residues long. Germline V CDR1 and CDR2: LNHDA, SQIVND (reference sequence). Trimming removed 7 bases from V and 6 bases from J; junction bases left unmatched: 11. CDR3 coding DNA: TGTGCCAGTACCCCGACAGGGCCGAGGGCTGAAGCTTTCTTT. Protein: CASTPTGPRAEAFF. The full variable domain, with the rest looked up from reference TRBV19 and TRBJ1-1, is DGGITQSPKYLFRKEGQNVTLSCEQNLNHDAMYWYRQDPGQGLRLIYYSQIVNDFQKGDIAEGYSVSREKKESFPLTVTSAQKNPTAFYLCASTPTGPRAEAFFGQGTRLTVV.

This clone showed up just once. Written as DNA, the CDR3 is TGTGCCAGTAGTATAGTGGGAGGGTTCATGGACTATGGCTACACCTTC. Its protein is CASSIVGGFMDYGYTF. The gene calls are TRBV19 and TRBJ1-2; D is unresolved. The CDR3 spans 16 residues. The ends were cut back, 1 base at V and 3 bases at J, with 15 bases in the middle. The V gene's germline CDR1 is LNHDA and CDR2 SQIVND (reference sequence).